One and the same sample provided the 24 T cell receptor beta chains below, sequenced in a study of human T cells and chemical hapten exposure. MiXCR, applied by TCRdb to the RACE reads, yields one record per CDR3 protein. The data hold about 60,000 distinct CDR3 sequences, with over 9% observed a single time. As for time point: pre-sensitization, week 0. As for treatment: therapeutic diphenylcyclopropenone sensitization with weekly scalp DPC. Sequences were derived from whole blood, sampled in connection with sensitization to the hapten diphenylcyclopropenone (DPC). These TCRs come from a woman aged 40 to 49 with alopecia areata. Some clones in this sample may be carry-over from other donors' samples.

This chain links TRBV6-1 with TRBJ2-5; 7 bases fit TRBD1. The J segment lost 2 bases and the V segment lost 6 bases, leaving 9 bases of the junction unmatched. CDR3 size: 15 residues. The germline V gene has CDR1 MNHNS and CDR2 SASEGT. As DNA, the CDR3 is TGTGCCAGCAGCAAATCGACAGGGAGTCAAGAGACCCAGTACTTC. The encoded protein is CASSKSTGSQETQYF.

The sample holds many counts of this clonotype. The genes are TRBV6-5 and TRBJ1-5, with TRBD1 matching 7 bases. CDR1 is MNHEY, CDR2 SVGAGI, per germline. V dropped 0 bases and J dropped 5; count of bases not matched to a gene: 7. The CDR3 runs to 16 residues. CDR3 sequence reads: CASSYSGQPPHQPQHF. The CDR3 DNA is TGTGCCAGCAGTTACTCGGGACAGCCACCCCATCAGCCCCAGCATTTT.

J is TRBJ2-3 and V is TRBV29-1, with a tentative D call TRBD1 (5 bases). The CDR3 totals 11 residues. From germline, CDR1 is SQVTM and CDR2 ANQGSEA. This CDR3 is CAWGSPDTQYF. The CDR3, as DNA: TGCGCCTGGGGCAGCCCAGATACGCAGTATTTT.

A few counts support this clonotype. The CDR3 is CASSLDQARSIQYF. The CDR3 coding sequence is TGTGCCAGCAGTTTAGACCAGGCACGATCCATTCAGTACTTC. The V and J genes are TRBV28 and TRBJ2-4, with D unresolved. V was cut by 2 bases and J by 9 bases, with 14 bases left in between. There are 14 residues in the CDR3. Germline CDR1 reads MDHEN; CDR2 reads SYDVKM.

This clonotype was observed a few times. The chain employs TRBV29-1 and TRBJ2-7, with D maybe TRBD2 (5 bases). The germline V and J ends were trimmed by 6 bases and 2 bases, with 17 bases remaining between them. The CDR3 consists of 14 residues. Germline V gives CDR1 SQVTM, CDR2 ANQGSEA. This CDR3 is CSVLLVSMAYEQYF. The CDR3 nucleotides read TGCAGCGTCCTACTAGTATCTATGGCCTACGAGCAGTACTTC.

The J gene is TRBJ2-3, the V gene TRBV3-1; unclear D gene. CDR1 is LGHDT, CDR2 YNNKEL, per germline (reference sequence). The CDR3 totals 13 residues. Trimming removed 1 base from V and 5 bases from J, with 7 bases in between. The CDR3 DNA is TGTGCCAGCAGCCAAGGGGTCCAAGATACGCAGTATTTT. It specifies CASSQGVQDTQYF.

This clonotype has at least ten counts. The chain is built from TRBV9 and TRBJ2-3; 8 bases align to TRBD1. Germline V gene lookup returns CDR1 SGDLS and CDR2 YYNGEE. With 4 bases clipped from V and 2 bases from J, the junction kept 6 bases outside the gene matches. The CDR3 is 15 amino acids. CDR3 protein: CASSLGQGPTDTQYF. The DNA of the CDR3 is TGTGCCAGCAGCTTAGGACAGGGCCCCACAGATACGCAGTATTTT.

This clonotype appeared a few times. The chain recombines TRBV6-5 with TRBJ1-1; D is possibly TRBD1 (5 bases). The germline CDR1 and CDR2 sequences are MNHEY and SVGAGI. This CDR3 region has 16 residues. Trimming removed 2 bases at V and 0 bases at J, with 13 bases between. The DNA of the CDR3 is TGTGCCAGCAGTTACGGGGGGAGCGGGGTGAACACTGAAGCTTTCTTT. Its protein is CASSYGGSGVNTEAFF.

This clonotype was seen only a few times. CDR3 bases: TGTGCCAGCAGTTTATGGACAGGGACCACAGATACGCAGTATTTT. This codes for CASSLWTGTTDTQYF. This chain joins TRBV12-3 or TRBV12-4 and TRBJ2-3; 8 nucleotides line up with TRBD1. Losses at the gene ends were 2 bases for V and 2 bases for J; bases not matched to a gene: 3. This CDR3 has 15 residues.

This rearrangement joins TRBV2 to TRBJ1-2; D gene unclear. The germline V and J ends were trimmed by 5 bases and 2 bases, with 9 bases remaining between them. The CDR3 extends over 13 amino acids. Germline V lookup: CDR1 SNHLY, CDR2 FYNNEI. The CDR3, as DNA: TGTGCCAGCAGTTCGTTAGAAAACTATGGCTACACCTTC. This gives the protein CASSSLENYGYTF.

This clonotype was recorded a few times. The chain combines TRBV11-2 with TRBJ2-1; 12 bases are a match to TRBD2. This CDR3 spans 17 amino acids. Per the germline V gene, CDR1 is SGHAT and CDR2 is FQNNGV. After removal of 2 bases from V and 9 bases from J, the junction contained 11 bases not matched to a gene. CDR3 in DNA: TGTGCCAGCAGCTTACCCGCACTAGCGGGAGGTGGTAGTGAGCAGTTCTTC. It codes for CASSLPALAGGGSEQFF.

V is TRBV2 and J is TRBJ1-5; tentatively, D is TRBD1 (6 bases). Germline assignment: CDR1 SNHLY and CDR2 FYNNEI. Between the trimmed V and J ends, which lost 3 bases and 2 bases, there was a span of 17 bases. The CDR3 contains 17 residues. The CDR3 reads CASSEDRGGFRNQPQHF. The CDR3 DNA is TGTGCCAGCAGTGAGGATCGAGGGGGTTTCCGCAATCAGCCCCAGCATTTT.

Ten or more counts support this clonotype. The rearrangement links TRBV3-1 to TRBJ2-1, with TRBD2 as a possible D gene (6 bases). The CDR3 has 15 amino acids. V shed 0 bases and J shed 9 bases, with 15 bases lying between them. CDR1 and CDR2 from the germline V gene are LGHDT and YNNKEL (reference sequence). CDR3 protein: CASSQDPASAREQFF. Here the CDR3 DNA reads TGTGCCAGCAGCCAAGACCCAGCTAGCGCCCGTGAGCAGTTCTTC.

This clonotype was seen ten or more times. The chain joins TRBV7-2 to TRBJ2-1, with 7 bases identical to TRBD2. The germline gives CDR1 SGHTA, CDR2 FQGNSA. V gave up 8 bases and J gave up 5 bases; unmatched junction bases: 9. This CDR3 has 14 residues. For the CDR3, the DNA is TGTGCCAGCCCGCCTGGCGGGAGAGACAATGAGCAGTTCTTC. It yields the protein CASPPGGRDNEQFF.

This clonotype occurred a few times. The V and J genes are TRBV7-3 and TRBJ2-5; the D gene is possibly TRBD1 (6 bases). Germline V CDR1 and CDR2: SGHTA, FQGTGA. CDR3 length: 13 amino acids. V lost 6 bases, J lost 1 base, and 9 bases lay in between. The CDR3 sequence is CASSRDTQETQYF. The CDR3 DNA reads TGTGCCAGCAGTCGGGACACCCAAGAGACCCAGTACTTC.

The CDR3 nucleotides are TGTGCCAGCAGCCCCAATCAGCCCCAGCATTTT. It translates to CASSPNQPQHF. The J gene is TRBJ1-5, the V gene TRBV28, with no clear D. The CDR3 has 11 amino acids. In germline, CDR1 is MDHEN, CDR2 SYDVKM. The ends were cut back, 6 bases at V and 3 bases at J, with 3 bases in the middle.

There are a few counts of this clonotype. The V call is TRBV15, the J call TRBJ2-7; D uncertain. CDR3 length equals 14 residues. Trimming took 0 bases from V and 2 from J, leaving 8 bases between them. CDR1 and CDR2 from the germline V gene are LNHNV and YYDKDF (reference sequence). The CDR3 sequence is CATSRDRGPYEQYF. Written as DNA, the CDR3 is TGTGCCACCAGCAGAGATCGCGGCCCCTACGAGCAGTACTTC. The complete variable domain, with remaining parts taken from reference TRBV15 and TRBJ2-7, reads DAMVIQNPRYQVTQFGKPVTLSCSQTLNHNVMYWYQQKSSQAPKLLFHYYDKDFNNEADTPDNFQSRRPNTSFCFLDIRSPGLGDTAMYLCATSRDRGPYEQYFGPGTRLTVT.

This clonotype was counted at least ten times. The chain couples TRBV12-3 or TRBV12-4 to TRBJ2-1; 9 bases map to TRBD1. J was trimmed by 4 bases and V by 3 bases; bases with no gene match: 4. This CDR3 comprises 15 residues. The CDR3 DNA is TGTGCCAGCAGTTTTGACAGGGGGGAATACAATGAGCAGTTCTTC. This sequence encodes CASSFDRGEYNEQFF.

This clonotype was detected a few times. The CDR3 loop is CASSLWGSNEQFF. CDR3 sequence (DNA): TGTGCCAGCAGCTTGTGGGGTAGCAATGAGCAGTTCTTC. The gene calls are TRBV5-4 and TRBJ2-1; D is uncertain. V gave up 1 base and J gave up 6 bases, with 8 bases separating them. CDR1 is SGHNT, CDR2 YYREEE, per germline (reference sequence). This CDR3 spans 13 amino acids.

The CDR3, as DNA: TGCAGCGCGGGACAGGGCGACAATCAGCCCCAGCATTTT. Encoded protein: CSAGQGDNQPQHF. This chain links TRBV29-1 with TRBJ1-5, with 9 bases identical to TRBD1. V trimming: 7 bases; J trimming: 3 bases; junction bases outside the gene matches: 4. Germline V gives CDR1 SQVTM, CDR2 ANQGSEA. The CDR3 consists of 13 residues.

This clonotype was detected many times. This chain uses TRBV29-1 with TRBJ1-5; D possibly corresponds to TRBD1 (5 bases). The V end was cut by 1 base, the J end by 6 bases, with 10 bases between. Germline V gene lookup returns CDR1 SQVTM and CDR2 ANQGSEA. This CDR3 spans 13 amino acids. CDR3 region: CSVEAGPSQPQHF. The CDR3 DNA reads TGCAGCGTTGAAGCAGGGCCCAGTCAGCCCCAGCATTTT.

In its sample, this clonotype was seen many times. The V call is TRBV5-4, the J call TRBJ2-1, with D perhaps matching TRBD1 (5 bases). The CDR3 is 15 amino acids. The germline gives CDR1 SGHNT, CDR2 YYREEE (reference sequence). V lost 1 base and J lost 2, with 10 bases in between. The CDR3 DNA reads TGTGCCAGCAGCTTGCAGGGCTCGACCTACAATGAGCAGTTCTTC. This gives the protein CASSLQGSTYNEQFF. Together with reference TRBV5-4 and TRBJ2-1, the CDR3 gives the full variable domain: ETGVTQSPTHLIKTRGQQVTLRCSSQSGHNTVSWYQQALGQGPQFIFQYYREEENGRGNFPPRFSGLQFPNYSSELNVNALELDDSALYLCASSLQGSTYNEQFFGPGTRLTVL.

This clonotype was seen repeatedly, ten times or more. The chain carries TRBV12-3 or TRBV12-4 and TRBJ2-5; D gene unclear. The CDR3 consists of 13 residues. Trimming removed 5 bases from V and 5 bases from J, with 12 bases in between. CDR3 loop: CASSPLRTETQYF. The DNA for the CDR3 is TGTGCCAGCAGTCCCCTGCGTACGGAGACCCAGTACTTC.

This clonotype has at least ten counts. The gene calls are TRBV2 and TRBJ2-2; 8 bases line up with TRBD2. This CDR3 has 16 amino acids. The germline gives CDR1 SNHLY, CDR2 FYNNEI. The ends lost 4 bases at V and 4 bases at J; junction bases unmatched: 8. DNA of the CDR3: TGTGCCAGCAGTGCTCTGGGCGGGAGGAGCACCGGGGAGCTGTTTTTT. Its protein product is CASSALGGRSTGELFF.